Following are 27 T cell receptor beta chains from one sample sequenced in a study of shared clonotypes between healthy human individuals (dated by TCRdb to 2018 to 2021). Receptors were amplified or captured by the immunoSEQ multiplex PCR assay. TCRdb mirrors the immuneACCESS table, restricted to in-frame sequences. Some clones are absent from its copies; in checked studies, under half trace to an unresolved V gene, and the reason for the others is unknown. This sample gives roughly 2.1 million clones in total; under 95% of them show up just once. More than 1.5% of the sample comes from the top ten. CD8 naive samples consisted of CD45RO-negative cells that were positively selected for CCR7, yielding a CD45RA+CCR7+ population without TemRA cells. The source material was naive CD8+ T cells from PBMCs. The sample's cell subset or site label, in plain terms: CD45RA+CCR7+. The receptors stem from a man between 18 and 35 years old in good health. Some clones in this sample may be carry-over from other donors' samples.

The chain couples TRBV19 to TRBJ2-7; D possibly corresponds to TRBD2 (5 bases). This CDR3 is built from 15 residues. V was pared by 3 bases and J by 1 base, with 13 bases between. CDR1 LNHDA and CDR2 SQIVND come from the germline V gene (reference sequence). The CDR3 is CASSMVRARSYEQYF. In nucleotides, the CDR3 is TGTGCCAGTAGTATGGTGAGGGCCAGGTCCTACGAGCAGTACTTC.

V and J are TRBV29-1 and TRBJ2-3; TRBD2 aligns across 8 bases. The germline V gene has CDR1 SQVTM and CDR2 ANQGSEA. V gave up 7 bases and J gave up 1 base; unmatched junction bases: 13. The CDR3 contains 16 residues. CDR3 coding DNA: TGCAGCGCCAAGGGGCTACTAGCGGCCCGCACAGATACGCAGTATTTT. Its translation: CSAKGLLAARTDTQYF.

The chain employs TRBV5-1 and TRBJ2-7, with a weak D call TRBD2 (5 bases). Looked up from germline, CDR1 is SGHRS and CDR2 is YFSETQ. The CDR3 sequence is 16 residues long. Trimming pared 0 bases from V and 0 bases from J, leaving 13 bases between. CDR3: CASSLAPAESSYEQYF. For the CDR3, the DNA is TGCGCCAGCAGCTTGGCCCCAGCGGAGAGCTCCTACGAGCAGTACTTC.

Turning to this clone: Different DNA sequences within this sample yield the same CDR3. The rearrangement uses TRBV11-2 and TRBJ2-7; perhaps TRBD2 as D (6 bases). From germline, CDR1 is SGHAT and CDR2 FQNNGV. V was pared by 1 base and J by 4 bases, with 11 bases between. This CDR3 comprises 14 residues. DNA for the CDR3: TGTGCCAGCAGCTTAGGGGCCAGCGGGTACGAGCAGTACTTC. Its translation is CASSLGASGYEQYF. Supplemented by reference TRBV11-2 and TRBJ2-7, the full variable domain reads EAGVAQSPRYKIIEKRQSVAFWCNPISGHATLYWYQQILGQGPKLLIQFQNNGVVDDSQLPKDRFSAERLKGVDSTLKIQPAKLEDSAVYLCASSLGASGYEQYFGPGTRLTVT.

CDR3 DNA sequence: TGTGCCAGCAGTTACTCTCGGCGAGATACGCAGTATTTT. Its protein is CASSYSRRDTQYF. The chain employs TRBV6-6 and TRBJ2-3; D not certain. Germline CDR1 reads MNHNY; CDR2 reads SVGAGI (reference sequence). The germline V and J ends were trimmed by 0 bases and 5 bases, with 6 bases remaining between them. CDR3 length equals 13 residues.

The rearrangement joins TRBV27 to TRBJ2-7; 9 nucleotides match TRBD1. Germline CDR1 is MNHEY and CDR2 is SMNVEV (reference sequence). Unmatched junction bases numbered 10, after V lost 7 bases and J lost 3 bases. The CDR3 covers 15 residues. The CDR3 region has the DNA TGTGCCAGCAACTACAGGGGGCGTGCTGACTACGAGCAGTACTTC. Amino acid sequence: CASNYRGRADYEQYF.

This chain connects TRBV5-1 to TRBJ2-3; 9 nucleotides agree with TRBD1. Per germline, CDR1 SGHRS and CDR2 YFSETQ. The V segment lost 3 bases and the J segment 0 bases; nucleotides outside the gene matches: 14. The CDR3 contains 19 residues. The CDR3 reads CASSSMTGGGLSSTDTQYF. The CDR3 DNA sequence: TGCGCCAGCAGCTCTATGACAGGGGGAGGGTTATCTAGCACAGATACGCAGTATTTT.

The rearrangement uses TRBV29-1 and TRBJ2-1, with D possibly TRBD2 on 6 matching bases. The germline V gene encodes CDR1 SQVTM and CDR2 ANQGSEA. CDR3 length: 13 amino acids. V dropped 6 bases and J dropped 6 bases, with 15 bases sitting between them. CDR3 sequence reads: CSVPGLQSNEQFF. CDR3 nucleotide sequence: TGCAGCGTACCGGGACTCCAGTCCAATGAGCAGTTCTTC.

This clone was recorded once. The chain recombines TRBV4-1 with TRBJ1-2; no clear D. CDR3 length: 14 amino acids. Trimming cost V 0 bases and J 8 bases, with 13 bases left between them. Looked up from germline, CDR1 is MGHRA and CDR2 is YSYEKL. CDR3 bases: TGCGCCAGCAGCCAAGATCGTCAGTTCGGCGGCTACACCTTC. It codes for CASSQDRQFGGYTF.

The chain links TRBV6-5 to TRBJ2-1, with D tentatively TRBD2 (7 bases). Trimming pared 0 bases from V and 7 bases from J, leaving 13 bases between. Germline CDR1 is MNHEY and CDR2 is SVGAGI. The CDR3 spans 15 residues. This chain's CDR3 is CASSYSLRGGNEQFF. The CDR3 DNA reads as TGTGCCAGCAGTTACTCGCTAAGGGGGGGGAATGAGCAGTTCTTC.

The chain is built from TRBV9 and TRBJ2-1; 8 nucleotides line up with TRBD2. CDR3 length equals 17 residues. Germline V lookup: CDR1 SGDLS, CDR2 YYNGEE. Trimming at V came to 0 bases and at J to 0 bases, leaving 5 bases not matched to a gene. As DNA, the CDR3 is TGTGCCAGCAGCGTAGGCGGGAGGCCGAGCTCCTACAATGAGCAGTTCTTC. Translating it yields CASSVGGRPSSYNEQFF.

V gene TRBV18 combines with J gene TRBJ2-2; tentative D call: TRBD1 (6 bases). Trimming took 3 bases from V and 4 from J, leaving 6 bases between them. The CDR3 has 13 amino acids. Looked up from germline, CDR1 is KGHSH and CDR2 is LQKENI. CDR3 bases: TGTGCCAGCTCACCGGGGGCCACCGGGGAGCTGTTTTTT. This sequence encodes CASSPGATGELFF.

V and J are TRBV9 and TRBJ2-7; 9 bases align to TRBD2. The junction had 3 bases not matched to a gene; V was cut back by 5 bases and J by 3 bases. Germline V gene data show CDR1 as SGDLS and CDR2 as YYNGEE. The CDR3 is 13 residues long. CDR3 bases: TGTGCCAGCAGTGGGCGGGAGGGCTACGAGCAGTACTTC. Translation gives CASSGREGYEQYF.

The V gene is TRBV6-9, the J gene TRBJ1-2; D is ambiguous. CDR3 length: 16 amino acids. CDR1 is MNHGY and CDR2 is SVAAGI in the germline V gene. V shed 5 bases and J shed 4 bases, with 20 bases lying between them. CDR3 nucleotide sequence: TGTGCCAGCAGTGAAGTGGCCTTACGGAAAGCCTATGGCTACACCTTC. This encodes CASSEVALRKAYGYTF.

V is TRBV15 and J is TRBJ2-7; 11 bases align to TRBD2. The germline V gene encodes CDR1 LNHNV and CDR2 YYDKDF (reference sequence). The CDR3 spans 15 residues. V trimming: 4 bases; J trimming: 3 bases; junction bases outside the gene matches: 5. The CDR3 coding sequence is TGTGCCACCAGCATTAGCGGGAGGGCCGGCTACGAGCAGTACTTC. Residues: CATSISGRAGYEQYF. The full variable domain, in which reference TRBV15 and TRBJ2-7 provide the parts outside the CDR3, is DAMVIQNPRYQVTQFGKPVTLSCSQTLNHNVMYWYQQKSSQAPKLLFHYYDKDFNNEADTPDNFQSRRPNTSFCFLDIRSPGLGDTAMYLCATSISGRAGYEQYFGPGTRLTVT.

This chain joins TRBV29-1 and TRBJ1-1, with D possibly being TRBD1 (5 bases). The CDR3 sequence is 13 residues long. Germline CDR1 and CDR2: SQVTM and ANQGSEA. V was cut by 3 bases and J by 4 bases, with 12 bases left in between. CDR3 DNA sequence: TGCAGCGTTGACAGGGTTAGGGGCACTGAAGCTTTCTTT. Translating gives CSVDRVRGTEAFF.

In this sample, this clone turned up once. The J gene is TRBJ2-7, the V gene TRBV13; tentatively, D is TRBD1 (7 bases). The ends were cut back, 4 bases at V and 0 bases at J, with 16 bases in the middle. The CDR3 covers 16 residues. Germline V gives CDR1 PRHDT, CDR2 FYEKMQ (reference sequence). In DNA form, the CDR3 reads TGTGCCAGCAGCTCTTGGGGGGACAGTAGCTCCTACGAGCAGTACTTC. This gives the protein CASSSWGDSSSYEQYF.

This chain connects TRBV9 to TRBJ2-1; TRBD2 agrees at 11 bases. Germline CDR1 SGDLS, CDR2 YYNGEE. V lost 3 bases to trimming and J lost 2 bases; unmatched junction nucleotides: 1. This CDR3 is built from 15 residues. This CDR3 is CASSETSGTYNEQFF. The CDR3, as DNA: TGTGCCAGCAGCGAGACTAGCGGGACCTACAATGAGCAGTTCTTC.

V and J are TRBV27 and TRBJ2-7; weak D call: TRBD1 (5 bases). CDR1 is MNHEY, CDR2 SMNVEV, per germline (reference sequence). Between the trimmed V and J ends, which lost 6 bases and 3 bases, there was a span of 12 bases. The CDR3 spans 13 residues. Written as DNA, the CDR3 is TGTGCCAGCAGCATCGACAGTGACTACGAGCAGTACTTC. It specifies CASSIDSDYEQYF.

The chain joins TRBV7-9 to TRBJ1-2; 11 bases map to TRBD1. Looked up from germline, CDR1 is SEHNR and CDR2 is FQNEAQ (reference sequence). The CDR3 is 15 residues long. Trimming at V came to 5 bases and at J to 2 bases, leaving 4 bases not matched to a gene. CDR3: CASSGRDRGNYGYTF. For the CDR3, the DNA is TGTGCCAGCAGCGGCCGGGACAGGGGGAACTATGGCTACACCTTC. The variable domain in full, with the rest retrieved from reference TRBV7-9 and TRBJ1-2, is DTGVSQNPRHKITKRGQNVTFRCDPISEHNRLYWYRQTLGQGPEFLTYFQNEAQLEKSRLLSDRFSAERPKGSFSTLEIQRTEQGDSAMYLCASSGRDRGNYGYTFGSGTRLTVV.

This chain links TRBV28 with TRBJ2-7; D call uncertain. The CDR3 has 14 residues. Germline assignment: CDR1 MDHEN and CDR2 SYDVKM. Trimming left V 4 bases short and J 4 bases short, with 14 bases between. The CDR3 nucleotides read TGTGCCAGCAGTTCCCCATGGCGCGATTACGAGCAGTACTTC. Its translation is CASSSPWRDYEQYF. Based on the CDR3 plus reference TRBV28 and TRBJ2-7, the full variable domain is DVKVTQSSRYLVKRTGEKVFLECVQDMDHENMFWYRQDPGLGLRLIYFSYDVKMKEKGDIPEGYSVSREKKERFSLILESASTNQTSMYLCASSSPWRDYEQYFGPGTRLTVT.

The J gene is TRBJ2-1, the V gene TRBV7-9, with 11 bases matching TRBD1. Per germline, CDR1 SEHNR and CDR2 FQNEAQ (reference sequence). V shed 5 bases, J shed 6 bases, and the junction held 15 bases outside the gene matches. This CDR3 is built from 18 residues. For the CDR3, the DNA is TGTGCCAGCAGCCCCGGGACAGGGGGTTTAGGCCCTAGCAATGAGCAGTTCTTC. This translates into CASSPGTGGLGPSNEQFF.

This chain connects TRBV7-2 to TRBJ1-1; D is uncertain. V was cut by 8 bases and J by 0 bases, with 19 bases left in between. CDR3 length: 16 amino acids. Germline V CDR1 and CDR2: SGHTA, FQGNSA. The CDR3 DNA reads as TGTGCCAGCTCTGGATGGGCCGCCGCCATGAACACTGAAGCTTTCTTT. Residues: CASSGWAAAMNTEAFF. Complete variable domain (other parts from reference TRBV7-2 and TRBJ1-1): GAGVSQSPSNKVTEKGKDVELRCDPISGHTALYWYRQSLGQGLEFLIYFQGNSAPDKSGLPSDRFSAERTGGSVSTLTIQRTQQEDSAVYLCASSGWAAAMNTEAFFGQGTRLTVV.

The V call is TRBV4-2, the J call TRBJ1-1; perhaps TRBD1 as D (6 bases). Deletions cut 0 bases from V and 0 bases from J, with 8 bases between. The CDR3 has 15 amino acids. The germline V gene encodes CDR1 LGHNA and CDR2 YNFKEQ. CDR3 amino acids: CASSQEYRVNTEAFF. CDR3 nucleotides: TGTGCCAGCAGCCAAGAGTACAGGGTGAACACTGAAGCTTTCTTT.

The chain carries TRBV9 and TRBJ1-6; 7 nucleotides agree with TRBD1. In germline, CDR1 is SGDLS, CDR2 YYNGEE. The V segment lost 2 bases and the J segment 4 bases; nucleotides outside the gene matches: 3. The length of the CDR3 is 15 residues. CDR3 region: CASSVGQKYNSPLHF. DNA for the CDR3: TGTGCCAGCAGCGTGGGACAGAAATATAATTCACCCCTCCACTTT. Filled out from reference TRBV9 and TRBJ1-6, the complete variable domain reads DSGVTQTPKHLITATGQRVTLRCSPRSGDLSVYWYQQSLDQGLQFLIQYYNGEERAKGNILERFSAQQFPDLHSELNLSSLELGDSALYFCASSVGQKYNSPLHFGNGTRLTVT.

This chain uses TRBV27 with TRBJ1-4; D uncertain. This CDR3 region has 13 residues. Germline loops: CDR1 MNHEY, CDR2 SMNVEV (reference sequence). V was trimmed by 5 bases and J by 5 bases, leaving 9 bases between them. CDR3 loop: CASSPLLNEKLFF. The DNA of the CDR3 is TGTGCCAGCAGTCCGCTCCTGAATGAAAAACTGTTTTTT.

The chain has TRBV9 and TRBJ1-5, with D hard to call. Germline CDR1 reads SGDLS; CDR2 reads YYNGEE. The CDR3 is made up of 14 amino acids. V dropped 4 bases and J dropped 3 bases, with 11 bases sitting between them. The CDR3 loop is CASSRSGSNQPQHF. The DNA of the CDR3 is TGTGCCAGCAGCCGGAGCGGGTCCAATCAGCCCCAGCATTTT. The whole variable domain, filled in from reference TRBV9 and TRBJ1-5, reads DSGVTQTPKHLITATGQRVTLRCSPRSGDLSVYWYQQSLDQGLQFLIQYYNGEERAKGNILERFSAQQFPDLHSELNLSSLELGDSALYFCASSRSGSNQPQHFGDGTRLSIL.